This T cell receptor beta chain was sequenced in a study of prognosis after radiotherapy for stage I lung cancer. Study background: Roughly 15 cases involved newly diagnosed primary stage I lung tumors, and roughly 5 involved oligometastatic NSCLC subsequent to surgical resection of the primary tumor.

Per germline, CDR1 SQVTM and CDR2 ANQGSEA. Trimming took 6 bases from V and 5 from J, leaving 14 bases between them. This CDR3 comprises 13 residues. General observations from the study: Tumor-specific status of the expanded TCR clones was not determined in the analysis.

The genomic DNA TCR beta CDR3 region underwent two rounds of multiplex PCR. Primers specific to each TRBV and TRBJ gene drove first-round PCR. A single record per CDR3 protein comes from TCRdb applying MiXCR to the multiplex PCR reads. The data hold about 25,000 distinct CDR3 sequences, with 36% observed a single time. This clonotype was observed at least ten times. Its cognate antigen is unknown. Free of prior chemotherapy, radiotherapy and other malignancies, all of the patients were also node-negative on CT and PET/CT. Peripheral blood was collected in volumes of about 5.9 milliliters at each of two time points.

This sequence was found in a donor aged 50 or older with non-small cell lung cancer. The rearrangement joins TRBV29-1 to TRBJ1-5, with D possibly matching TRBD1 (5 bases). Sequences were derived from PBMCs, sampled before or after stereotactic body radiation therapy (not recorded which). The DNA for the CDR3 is TGCAGCGTAGGGACGGCGGGGGATCAGCCCCAGCATTTT. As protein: CSVGTAGDQPQHF.